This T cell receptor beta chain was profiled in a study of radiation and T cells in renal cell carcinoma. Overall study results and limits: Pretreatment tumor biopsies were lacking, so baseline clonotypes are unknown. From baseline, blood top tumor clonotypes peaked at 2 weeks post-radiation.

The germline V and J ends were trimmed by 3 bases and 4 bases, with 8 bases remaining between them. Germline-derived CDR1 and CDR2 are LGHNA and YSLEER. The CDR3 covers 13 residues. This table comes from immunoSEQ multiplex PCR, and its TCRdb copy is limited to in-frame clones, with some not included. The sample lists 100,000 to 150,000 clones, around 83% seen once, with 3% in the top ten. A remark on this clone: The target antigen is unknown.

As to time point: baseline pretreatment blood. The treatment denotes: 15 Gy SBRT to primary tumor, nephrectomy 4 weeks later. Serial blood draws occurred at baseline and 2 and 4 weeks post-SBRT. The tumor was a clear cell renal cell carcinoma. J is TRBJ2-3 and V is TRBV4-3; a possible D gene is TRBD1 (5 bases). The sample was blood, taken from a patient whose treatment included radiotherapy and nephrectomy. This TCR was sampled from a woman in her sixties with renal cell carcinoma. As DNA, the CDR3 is TGCGCCAGCAGCCAGCAGGGTTCAGATACGCAGTATTTT. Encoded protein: CASSQQGSDTQYF.